What follows describes a single TCR beta chain. Extraction of total RNA was performed on unfractionated whole blood. The library put unique molecular identifiers onto individual cDNA molecules. Via MiXCR, TCRdb re-called the 5' RACE reads, giving one row per CDR3 protein. The data contain 130,000 or so distinct CDR3 sequences, 3.5% to 5% of them seen just once; the ten biggest clones take up around 1.5%. These data originate in a study of human T cells and chemical hapten exposure. Germline CDR1 is SGHDT and CDR2 is YYEEEE. CDR3 size: 15 residues. The J segment lost 8 bases and the V segment lost 4 bases, leaving 11 bases of the junction unmatched.

This TCR was sampled from a female donor in good health. V gene TRBV5-6 combines with J gene TRBJ1-2; TRBD1 matches at 10 bases. The CDR3, as DNA: TGTGCCAGCAGCAGCCCCGGGACAGGGGTCGGCGGCTACACCTTC. Its translation is CASSSPGTGVGGYTF. The whole variable domain, remainder taken from reference TRBV5-6 and TRBJ1-2, is DAGVTQSPTHLIKTRGQQVTLRCSPKSGHDTVSWYQQALGQGPQFIFQYYEEEERQRGNFPDRFSGHQFPNYSSELNVNALLLGDSALYLCASSSPGTGVGGYTFGSGTRLTVV.